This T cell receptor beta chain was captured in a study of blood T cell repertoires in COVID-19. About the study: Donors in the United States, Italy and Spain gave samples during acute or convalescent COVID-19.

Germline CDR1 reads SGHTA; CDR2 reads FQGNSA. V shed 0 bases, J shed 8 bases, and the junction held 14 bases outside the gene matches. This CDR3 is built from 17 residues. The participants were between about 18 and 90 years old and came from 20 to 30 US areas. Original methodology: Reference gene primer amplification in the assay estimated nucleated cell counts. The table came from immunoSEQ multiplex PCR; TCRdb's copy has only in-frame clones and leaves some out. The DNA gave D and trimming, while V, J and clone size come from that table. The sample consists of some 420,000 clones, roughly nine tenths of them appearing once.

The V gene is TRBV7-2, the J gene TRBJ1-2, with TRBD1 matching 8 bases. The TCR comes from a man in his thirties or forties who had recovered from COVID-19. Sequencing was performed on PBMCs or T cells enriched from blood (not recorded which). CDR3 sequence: CASSLAGHPGQGGGYTF. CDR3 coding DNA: TGTGCCAGCAGCTTAGCGGGCCACCCAGGACAGGGAGGCGGCTACACCTTC.